These 10 T cell receptor beta chains were all obtained from the same sample, sequenced in a study of cytomegalovirus exposure and HLA in healthy donors. PCR employed 60 Vbeta and 13 Jbeta primers. Using immunoSEQ multiplex PCR, the repertoire was profiled, and TCRdb retains in-frame clones only, with some absent. The table lists about 130,000 clones, approximately 71% of them singletons. Sequenced: PBMCs. The receptors were gathered from a man younger than 45 in good health and CMV-seronegative.

The V and J genes are TRBV7-8 and TRBJ1-5; D ambiguous. The CDR3 runs to 14 residues. The ends were cut back, 1 base at V and 7 bases at J, with 11 bases in the middle. Germline V gene data show CDR1 as SGHVS and CDR2 as FQNEAQ. CDR3 loop: CASSLGRDQQPQHF. Here the CDR3 DNA reads TGTGCCAGCAGCTTAGGGAGGGATCAACAGCCCCAGCATTTT. Using reference TRBV7-8 and TRBJ1-5 for the parts outside the CDR3, the full variable domain is GAGVSQSPRYKVAKRGQDVALRCDPISGHVSLFWYQQALGQGPEFLTYFQNEAQLDKSGLPSDRFFAERPEGSVSTLKIQRTQQEDSAVYLCASSLGRDQQPQHFGDGTRLSIL.

This clone has just one count. The chain carries TRBV6-1 and TRBJ2-1; possible D gene TRBD2, 7 bases. The germline gives CDR1 MNHNS, CDR2 SASEGT. V lost 0 bases and J lost 4, with 13 bases in between. CDR3 length: 16 residues. The CDR3 sequence: CASSEAGGGSYNEQFF. The CDR3 coding sequence is TGTGCCAGCAGTGAAGCGGGAGGGGGGAGTTACAATGAGCAGTTCTTC.

V usage is TRBV19 and J usage is TRBJ1-5, with D perhaps TRBD1 (6 bases). From germline, CDR1 is LNHDA and CDR2 SQIVND (reference sequence). V was trimmed by 5 bases and J by 1 base, leaving 12 bases between them. The CDR3 sequence is 15 residues long. CDR3 nucleotides: TGTGCCAGTAGTCCCGGGACAAGGAGCAATCAGCCCCAGCATTTT. Translating it yields CASSPGTRSNQPQHF.

The CDR3 loop reads CASSQDSSGWGFSYEQYF. The CDR3 DNA reads as TGTGCCAGCAGCCAAGATAGTAGCGGGTGGGGGTTCTCCTACGAGCAGTACTTC. The chain has TRBV4-2 and TRBJ2-5; TRBD2 matches 7 bases. TRBJ2-7 matches the DNA end more closely, so the J call is doubtful. This CDR3 region has 18 residues. Germline-derived CDR1 and CDR2 are LGHNA and YNFKEQ.

The genes are TRBV5-1 and TRBJ2-7; 8 bases fit TRBD2. The trim removed 3 bases at V and 0 bases at J, leaving 5 bases unmatched. This CDR3 spans 15 amino acids. The germline CDR1 and CDR2 sequences are SGHRS and YFSETQ. CDR3 in DNA: TGCGCCAGCAGCTACTCCGGGACTAGCTCCTACGAGCAGTACTTC. Protein product: CASSYSGTSSYEQYF.

This clone was counted a few times. The genes are TRBV5-8 and TRBJ2-3; 8 bases line up with TRBD2. Trimming took 4 bases from V and 5 from J; bases not matched to a gene: 12. The CDR3 runs to 16 residues. Germline CDR1 is SGHTS and CDR2 is YDEGEE. The CDR3, as DNA: TGTGCCAGCAGCGTCTATAGCGGGGTGGAGGGAGATACGCAGTATTTT. Translated, it gives CASSVYSGVEGDTQYF. Full variable domain (remainder filled in from reference TRBV5-8 and TRBJ2-3): EAGVTQSPTHLIKTRGQQATLRCSPISGHTSVYWYQQALGLGLQFLLWYDEGEERNRGNFPPRFSGRQFPNYSSELNVNALELEDSALYLCASSVYSGVEGDTQYFGPGTRLTVL.

This clone has just one count. This rearrangement joins TRBV28 to TRBJ2-5, with D possibly matching TRBD2 (5 bases). The germline V gene encodes CDR1 MDHEN and CDR2 SYDVKM. The CDR3 has 12 residues. V was cut by 7 bases and J by 7 bases, with 13 bases left in between. The CDR3 loop is CASTTGLGTQYF. In nucleotides, the CDR3 is TGTGCCAGCACCACGGGGTTGGGGACCCAGTACTTC.

This chain joins TRBV11-2 and TRBJ2-7, with D maybe TRBD2 (6 bases). The CDR3 totals 11 residues. Trimming pared 5 bases from V and 6 bases from J, leaving 8 bases between. The V gene's germline CDR1 is SGHAT and CDR2 FQNNGV. CDR3: CASSVGGEQYF. CDR3 nucleotide sequence: TGTGCCAGCAGCGTGGGGGGCGAGCAGTACTTC.

This chain uses TRBV7-9 with TRBJ2-1; TRBD2 matches at 14 bases. The CDR3 runs 17 residues. Germline V CDR1 and CDR2: SEHNR, FQNEAQ (reference sequence). Trimming at V came to 1 base and at J to 7 bases, leaving 6 bases not matched to a gene. The CDR3 bases are TGTGCCAGCAGCTTAGAAAGACTAGCGGGGGGGTGGAATGAGCAGTTCTTC. Its protein product is CASSLERLAGGWNEQFF.

The chain recombines TRBV29-1 with TRBJ2-1; 8 positions match TRBD2. The CDR3 spans 14 residues. V gave up 7 bases and J gave up 0 bases; unmatched junction bases: 5. The germline V gene has CDR1 SQVTM and CDR2 ANQGSEA. The DNA of the CDR3 is TGCAGCGAGATAGCGGGACTCTCCTACAATGAGCAGTTCTTC. Its translation is CSEIAGLSYNEQFF.